Listed below are T cell receptor delta chains from one sample, sequenced in a study of gamma-delta T cells after stem cell transplantation. TCRdb re-processed the RT-PCR reads using CATT. The repertoire consists of around 1,700 delta-chain clones, with approximately 4.8% occurring once and the leading ten covering around 13%. Sequencing input: gamma-delta T cells. The receptors derive from a human donor. It is not recorded whose cells these are; they may come from a transplant donor. Both conserved end residues are part of each CDR3. A D gene is named only where the DNA matches it firmly. For some rows the clone size is stated as once, few or many, or as a class when expanded; others skip it.

clone_size j_call v_call cdr3_length d_call cdr3_nt cdr3_aa
. TRDJ3 TRDV2 20 TRDD3 TGTGCCTGTGACACGCCCGCTGGGGGATACGCGTCCTGGGACACCCGACAGATGTTTTTC CACDTPAGGYASWDTRQMFF
large TRDJ1 TRDV2 16 TRDD3 TGTGCCTGTGACACGAACTGGGGGACCCACACCGATAAACTCATCTTT CACDTNWGTHTDKLIF
large TRDJ2 TRDV2 17 . TGTGCCTGTGACACCGTGGGGGCCCTAGCTTTGACAGCACAACTCTTCTTT CACDTVGALALTAQLFF
hyperexpanded TRDJ1 TRDV2 14 . TGTGCCTGTGACACCGTACTGGGTGACGATAAACTCATCTTT CACDTVLGDDKLIF
medium-sized TRDJ1 TRDV2 18 TRDD3 TGTGCCTGTGACCCTCTGTCACGGGATACGCCACCAGCCGATAAACTCATCTTT CACDPLSRDTPPADKLIF
. TRDJ1 TRDV2 16 TRDD3 TGTGCCTGTGACACGGTACTGGGGGATACGCCGAATAAACTCATCTTT CACDTVLGDTPNKLIF
medium-sized TRDJ1 TRDV2 18 TRDD3 TGTGCCTGTGACACCGTGGGCACTGGGGGATACCGAGGCACAAAACTCATCTTT CACDTVGTGGYRGTKLIF
large TRDJ1 TRDV2 17 TRDD3 TGTGCCTGTGACAAACTGGGGGATATAGTTCTCATCGATAAACTCATCTTT CACDKLGDIVLIDKLIF
medium-sized TRDJ1 TRDV2 21 TRDD3 TGTGCCTGTGACCTCGTCGGGTCCACTGGGGGGCCGGCCCTAAGCACCGATAAACTCATCTTT CACDLVGSTGGPALSTDKLIF
large TRDJ1 TRDV2 22 . TGTGCCTGTGACACCCTTCTTCGGGGACCGCCTTCTCAAGACGTGGGCACCGATAAACTCATCTTT CACDTLLRGPPSQDVGTDKLIF
. TRDJ1 TRDV2 15 TRDD3 TGTGCCTGTGACGTACTGGGGGAAAATACCGATAAACTCATCTTT CACDVLGENTDKLIF
large TRDJ1 TRDV2 17 TRDD3 TGTGCCTGTGACACTCTGGGTACTGGGGGATACACCGATAAACTCATCTTT CACDTLGTGGYTDKLIF
medium-sized TRDJ1 TRDV2 18 TRDD3 TGTGCCTGTGACGGGGTGACCTACGTTGGTGGGGGACCCGATAAACTCATCTTT CACDGVTYVGGGPDKLIF
large TRDJ2 TRDV2 15 TRDD3 TGTGCCTGTGACACTTGGGGGATAAACGGGACACAACTCTTCTTT CACDTWGINGTQLFF
medium-sized TRDJ1 TRDV2 14 TRDD3 TGTGCCTGTGACCCCTGGGGGATCGCCGATAAACTCATCTTT CACDPWGIADKLIF
. TRDJ3 TRDV2 21 TRDD3 TGTGCCTGTGACACCGCAAGTGGGGGATACGCGAGCTCCTGGGACACCCGACAGATGTTTTTC CACDTASGGYASSWDTRQMFF
medium-sized TRDJ1 TRDV2 17 TRDD3 TGTGCCTGTGACAGTCTGGGGGATCGTAAGTACACCGATAAACTCATCTTT CACDSLGDRKYTDKLIF
hyperexpanded TRDJ3 TRDV2 14 . TGTGCCGCCTCGGCAGTCTGGGACACCCGACAGATGTTTTTC CAASAVWDTRQMFF
. TRDJ1 TRDV2 16 TRDD3 TGTGCCTGTGACCCATTACTGGGGACCGTCGACGATAAACTCATCTTT CACDPLLGTVDDKLIF
. TRDJ1 TRDV2 22 TRDD3 TGTGCCCGTGACACCGTACGAGGAACTGGGGGTTCAACCGCGGGGTACACCGATAAACTCATCTTT CARDTVRGTGGSTAGYTDKLIF
large TRDJ1 TRDV2 17 TRDD3 TGTGCCTGTGACACGTTACTGGGGGATCCGTACACCGATAAACTCATCTTT CACDTLLGDPYTDKLIF
large TRDJ3 TRDV2 18 TRDD3 TGTGCCTGTGACACCCTGGGGGATACGAGCCGGGACACCCGACAGATGTTTTTC CACDTLGDTSRDTRQMFF
large TRDJ1 TRDV2 14 . TGTGCCTGTGACACCCTGTTGAACACCGATAAACTCATCTTT CACDTLLNTDKLIF
few TRDJ3 TRDV2 18 TRDD3 TGTGCCTGTGACACTCTGAGGGATACTACGTGGGACACCCGACAGATGTTTTTC CACDTLRDTTWDTRQMFF
medium-sized TRDJ1 TRDV2 17 TRDD3 TGTGCCTGTGACACCCTCTCTGGGGGATACCTCACCGATAAACTCATCTTT CACDTLSGGYLTDKLIF
medium-sized TRDJ1 TRDV2 18 . TGTGCCTGTGACCCCTTGGTGCCGTTCGGATCAAACACCGATAAACTCATCTTT CACDPLVPFGSNTDKLIF
medium-sized TRDJ1 TRDV2 17 TRDD3 TGTGCCTGTGACACCCTGGGGGTCAATCTTTCCACCGATAAACTCATCTTT CACDTLGVNLSTDKLIF
medium-sized TRDJ1 TRDV2 15 . TGTGCCTGTGACACCGTTACTGTAAACACCGATAAACTCATCTTT CACDTVTVNTDKLIF
. TRDJ3 TRDV2 20 TRDD3 TGTGCCTGTGACTCAAACTGGGGGAATGACAGCTCCTGGGACACCCGACAGATGTTTTTC CACDSNWGNDSSWDTRQMFF
. TRDJ1 TRDV2 15 TRDD3 TGTGCCTGTGAGGGACTGGGGGACAAACTCGATAAACTCATCTTT CACEGLGDKLDKLIF
large TRDJ1 TRDV2 17 TRDD3 TGTGCCTGTGACGTACTGGGGGATACGCGGTACACCGATAAACTCATCTTT CACDVLGDTRYTDKLIF
large TRDJ1 TRDV2 17 TRDD3 TGTGCCTGTGACGCCTTACTGGGGGACACATACACCGATAAACTCATCTTT CACDALLGDTYTDKLIF
medium-sized TRDJ1 TRDV2 20 TRDD3 TGTGCCTGTGACCCTCTTTCATCCTCACTGGGGGACCTACCTACCGATAAACTCATCTTT CACDPLSSSLGDLPTDKLIF
few TRDJ1 TRDV2 19 TRDD3 TGTGCCTGTGACACCGTAGGACTGGGGGATACTCACTACACCGATAAACTCATCTTT CACDTVGLGDTHYTDKLIF
large TRDJ3 TRDV2 18 . TGTGCCTGTGACACCGTGGGGGCTGTTCGGGGGGACACCCGACAGATGTTTTTC CACDTVGAVRGDTRQMFF
large TRDJ1 TRDV2 15 TRDD3 TGTGCCTGTGACACGCTGGGGGATCGAACCGATAAACTCATCTTT CACDTLGDRTDKLIF
. TRDJ1 TRDV2 20 TRDD3 TGTGCCTGTGACACCGTTAATGGCCCGACTGGGGGCCCCCACACCGATAAACTCATCTTT CACDTVNGPTGGPHTDKLIF
large TRDJ3 TRDV2 20 . TGTGCCTGTGACACCGGAGAGCGCTGGGATAGCTCCTGGGACACCCGACAGATGTTTTTC CACDTGERWDSSWDTRQMFF
few TRDJ1 TRDV2 18 TRDD3 TGTGCCTGTGACACCTTACTGGGGGATACGGGGGACACCGATAAACTCATCTTT CACDTLLGDTGDTDKLIF
large TRDJ1 TRDV2 19 TRDD3 TGTGCCTGTTATCAACTCAATCTGGGGGATACGCAGGATTTCGATAAACTCATCTTT CACYQLNLGDTQDFDKLIF
few TRDJ1 TRDV2 18 TRDD3 TGTGCCTGTGACACCGTGGGTACTGGGGGTCTATACACCGATAAACTCATCTTT CACDTVGTGGLYTDKLIF
medium-sized TRDJ1 TRDV2 19 TRDD3 TGTGCCTGTGACCCACTACTGGGGGATACGCGGATGTACACCGATAAACTCATCTTT CACDPLLGDTRMYTDKLIF
large TRDJ1 TRDV2 15 . TGTGCCTGTGACAAACTGGACCGGAAGAATGATAAACTCATCTTT CACDKLDRKNDKLIF
. TRDJ1 TRDV2 15 TRDD3 TGTGCCTGTGAAGGACTGGGGGACAAACACGATAAACTCATCTTT CACEGLGDKHDKLIF
medium-sized TRDJ3 TRDV2 22 TRDD3 TGTGCCTGTGACACCGTACGACTGGGGGATACCTCGAGCTCCTGGGACACCCGACAGATGTTTTTC CACDTVRLGDTSSSWDTRQMFF